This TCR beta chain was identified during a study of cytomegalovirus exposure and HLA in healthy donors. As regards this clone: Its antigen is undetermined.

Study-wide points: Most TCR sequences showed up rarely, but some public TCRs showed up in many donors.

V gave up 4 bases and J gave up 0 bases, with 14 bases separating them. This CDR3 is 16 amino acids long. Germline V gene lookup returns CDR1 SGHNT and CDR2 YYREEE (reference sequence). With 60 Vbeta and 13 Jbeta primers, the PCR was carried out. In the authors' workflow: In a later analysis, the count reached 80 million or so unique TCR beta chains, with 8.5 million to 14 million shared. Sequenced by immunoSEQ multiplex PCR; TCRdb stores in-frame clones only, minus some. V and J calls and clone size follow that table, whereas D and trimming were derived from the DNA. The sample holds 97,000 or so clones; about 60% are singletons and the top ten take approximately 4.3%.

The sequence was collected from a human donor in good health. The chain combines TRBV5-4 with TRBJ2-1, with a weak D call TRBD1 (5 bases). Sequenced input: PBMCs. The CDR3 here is CASSAGRGSSYNEQFF. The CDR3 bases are TGTGCCAGCAGCGCAGGGCGTGGCAGCTCCTACAATGAGCAGTTCTTC.